Shown below are 18 T cell receptor beta chains from a single sample sequenced in a study of cytomegalovirus exposure and HLA in healthy donors. The PCR was carried out with 60 Vbeta primers and 13 Jbeta primers. Using immunoSEQ multiplex PCR, the repertoire was profiled, and TCRdb retains in-frame clones only, with some absent. The data show around 150,000 clones, roughly four fifths seen once. The sequencing input was PBMCs. These receptors were collected from a male donor in good health and CMV-seropositive.

This clone was found a few times. This chain joins TRBV10-3 and TRBJ1-1, with D perhaps matching TRBD1 (6 bases). The germline V gene has CDR1 ENHRY and CDR2 SYGVKD. This CDR3 contains 16 residues. V was cut by 6 bases and J by 0 bases, with 17 bases left in between. CDR3 in amino acids: CAISGRPGQVNTEAFF. DNA of the CDR3: TGTGCCATCAGCGGACGTCCGGGACAAGTGAACACTGAAGCTTTCTTT.

J is TRBJ1-2 and V is TRBV19; D is uncertain. With 5 bases removed from V and 2 bases from J, the gap between germline ends came to 6 bases. Germline V gives CDR1 LNHDA, CDR2 SQIVND (reference sequence). The CDR3 totals 12 residues. CDR3 sequence reads: CASSFGNYGYTF. CDR3 nucleotide sequence: TGTGCCAGTAGTTTCGGGAACTATGGCTACACCTTC.

The chain has TRBV6-1 and TRBJ2-4; 8 bases are a match to TRBD2. The CDR3 runs 16 residues. The trim removed 4 bases at V and 0 bases at J, leaving 5 bases unmatched. Germline V CDR1 and CDR2: MNHNS, SASEGT. Here the CDR3 DNA reads TGTGCCAGCAGTGTCGCGGGGGGACTAGCCAAAAACATTCAGTACTTC. Its protein product is CASSVAGGLAKNIQYF.

The chain combines TRBV16 with TRBJ2-2, with D unresolved. This CDR3 has 14 residues. V was shortened by 0 bases and J by 3 bases, with 5 bases between the two germline ends. The germline gives CDR1 KGHSY, CDR2 FQNENV. This chain's CDR3 is CASSQSRYTGELFF. In DNA form, the CDR3 reads TGTGCCAGCAGCCAATCACGGTACACCGGGGAGCTGTTTTTT.

This sequence joins TRBV27 and TRBJ2-2, with 8 bases lining up with TRBD2. The CDR3 spans 13 residues. Germline CDR1 and CDR2: MNHEY and SMNVEV (reference sequence). V gave up 11 bases and J gave up 3 bases; unmatched junction bases: 5. As DNA, the CDR3 is TGTGCCGGCGGGAGGTTGGACACCGGGGAGCTGTTTTTT. Translating gives CAGGRLDTGELFF.

The chain uses TRBV19 and TRBJ2-2; the D gene is possibly TRBD2 (6 bases). Germline loops: CDR1 LNHDA, CDR2 SQIVND (reference sequence). V lost 6 bases, J lost 4 bases, and 12 bases lay in between. This CDR3 comprises 14 residues. CDR3 sequence reads: CASSELATTGELFF. CDR3 nucleotides: TGTGCCAGTAGCGAGCTAGCGACCACCGGGGAGCTGTTTTTT.

This clone was seen a handful of times. V usage is TRBV7-2 and J usage is TRBJ2-7; D is possibly TRBD2 (5 bases). Germline CDR1 reads SGHTA; CDR2 reads FQGNSA. CDR3 length equals 12 residues. CDR3 region: CAVLRGSYEQYF. In DNA form, the CDR3 reads TGTGCAGTCCTACGGGGATCCTACGAGCAGTACTTC.

The chain carries TRBV28 and TRBJ1-2; D may be TRBD1 (5 bases). The germline V and J ends were trimmed by 7 bases and 4 bases, with 13 bases remaining between them. This CDR3 contains 13 residues. Germline-derived CDR1 and CDR2 are MDHEN and SYDVKM. The CDR3 spells CASTWGGGYGYTF. The CDR3 DNA reads TGTGCCAGCACCTGGGGCGGCGGCTATGGCTACACCTTC.

The chain uses TRBV4-1 and TRBJ2-1; a possible D gene is TRBD2 (5 bases). The CDR3 has 17 residues. V was clipped by 1 base and J by 1 base, with 14 bases between them. Germline V gene lookup returns CDR1 MGHRA and CDR2 YSYEKL. CDR3 sequence: CASSQGAARASYNEQFF. The CDR3 coding sequence is TGCGCCAGCAGCCAAGGAGCGGCGCGGGCTTCCTACAATGAGCAGTTCTTC.

V and J are TRBV5-4 and TRBJ2-1; 11 bases agree with TRBD2. Germline V gives CDR1 SGHNT, CDR2 YYREEE (reference sequence). This CDR3 has 17 residues. V lost 4 bases to trimming and J lost 1 base; unmatched junction nucleotides: 7. Written as DNA, the CDR3 is TGTGCCAGCAGCCGTAGCGGGAGGGCCGGGTCCTACAATGAGCAGTTCTTC. This translates into CASSRSGRAGSYNEQFF.

The rearrangement joins TRBV6-5 to TRBJ2-7; TRBD1 matches 9 bases. Per the germline V gene, CDR1 is MNHEY and CDR2 is SVGAGI. Unmatched junction bases numbered 8, after V lost 7 bases and J lost 4 bases. This CDR3 has 14 residues. CDR3 sequence reads: CASIQDRGLYEQYF. The CDR3 DNA reads as TGTGCCAGCATCCAGGACAGGGGTCTATACGAGCAGTACTTC.

This clone was found a few times. V usage is TRBV7-9 and J usage is TRBJ1-1; TRBD1 is a possible D gene (6 bases). Germline lookup yields CDR1 SEHNR and CDR2 FQNEAQ (reference sequence). Deletions cut 4 bases from V and 4 bases from J, with 13 bases between. There are 14 residues in the CDR3. CDR3 protein: CASSWETRGTEAFF. CDR3 DNA sequence: TGTGCCAGCAGCTGGGAGACCAGGGGCACTGAAGCTTTCTTT.

The J gene is TRBJ1-1, the V gene TRBV11-3; D ambiguous. V lost 5 bases to trimming and J lost 0 bases, with 7 bases between them. The germline V gene has CDR1 SGHNT and CDR2 YENEEA. The CDR3 sequence is 13 residues long. The CDR3 loop reads CASSRKMNTEAFF. DNA for the CDR3: TGTGCCAGCAGCCGTAAAATGAACACTGAAGCTTTCTTT.

The chain recombines TRBV9 with TRBJ2-5; tentative D call: TRBD2 (5 bases). Looked up from germline, CDR1 is SGDLS and CDR2 is YYNGEE. V shed 0 bases and J shed 4 bases, with 10 bases lying between them. This CDR3 is 14 amino acids long. The CDR3 sequence is CASSVGWAGETQYF. CDR3 bases: TGTGCCAGCAGCGTAGGATGGGCGGGAGAGACCCAGTACTTC.

A single count supports this clone. V is TRBV4-3 and J is TRBJ1-1, with D tentatively TRBD1 (5 bases). The CDR3 extends over 13 amino acids. Per the germline V gene, CDR1 is LGHNA and CDR2 is YSLEER. V was pared by 0 bases and J by 6 bases, with 8 bases between. Here the CDR3 reads CASSQDRGAEAFF. The CDR3, as DNA: TGCGCCAGCAGCCAAGATAGGGGCGCTGAAGCTTTCTTT.

This sequence joins TRBV4-3 and TRBJ2-5; 13 positions agree with TRBD2. Germline lookup yields CDR1 LGHNA and CDR2 YSLEER. V was pared by 0 bases and J by 5 bases, with 6 bases of the junction left unmatched. The CDR3 spans 17 residues. CDR3 nucleotides: TGCGCCAGCAGCCAAGATACTAGCGGGAGGGCCCGGGAGACCCAGTACTTC. Amino acids: CASSQDTSGRARETQYF.

The rearrangement uses TRBV5-4 and TRBJ2-2; TRBD2 aligns across 13 bases. J was trimmed by 6 bases and V by 5 bases; bases with no gene match: 4. Germline V gene lookup returns CDR1 SGHNT and CDR2 YYREEE (reference sequence). The CDR3 totals 15 residues. CDR3 sequence (DNA): TGTGCCAGCAGATACGGACTAGCGGGGGCCGGGGAGCTGTTTTTT. Its protein product is CASRYGLAGAGELFF.

DNA of the CDR3: TGTGCCAGCAGTACGACAGGGACTGGAAACACCATATATTTT. Its protein product is CASSTTGTGNTIYF. The chain joins TRBV2 to TRBJ1-3, with 7 positions matching TRBD1. Germline V gene sequence: CDR1 SNHLY, CDR2 FYNNEI. V lost 5 bases, J lost 2 bases, and 3 bases stayed unmatched. The CDR3 has 14 amino acids.